A single sample gave rise to the 27 T cell receptor beta chains below, sequenced in a study of identical twins. TCRdb reprocessed the 5' RACE reads via MiXCR and lists one record per CDR3 protein. The repertoire consists of hundreds of thousands of distinct CDR3 sequences, with less than 7% occurring once and the leading ten covering roughly 1.8%. Sequencing input: naive T cells sorted from blood. These receptors all stem from a young man in good health.

This clonotype was seen a few times. This rearrangement joins TRBV7-8 to TRBJ1-1; D call uncertain. Trimming stripped 7 bases from V and 7 bases from J, with 7 bases between. The CDR3 totals 10 residues. Germline V gene data show CDR1 as SGHVS and CDR2 as FQNEAQ. The CDR3 loop is CASIGVEAFF. For the CDR3, the DNA is TGTGCCAGCATCGGCGTTGAAGCTTTCTTT.

This clonotype was observed a handful of times. The J gene is TRBJ2-3, the V gene TRBV11-2; a weak D match, TRBD2 (7 bases). This CDR3 contains 17 residues. Deletions cut 2 bases from V and 0 bases from J, with 15 bases between. CDR1 SGHAT and CDR2 FQNNGV come from the germline V gene. CDR3 residues: CASSLRRGTTSTDTQYF. CDR3 in DNA: TGTGCCAGCAGCTTACGGCGGGGGACAACTAGCACAGATACGCAGTATTTT.

Ten or more counts support this clonotype. An end of the junction differs from the germline gene, which may be a read error. The V gene is TRBV5-1, the J gene TRBJ2-5; D ambiguous. CDR1 SGHRS and CDR2 YFSETQ come from the germline V gene. The CDR3 has 11 amino acids. The CDR3 nucleotides read TGTGCCAGCAGTTTACTGGAGACCCAGTACTTC. Its protein is CASSLLETQYF.

The rearrangement joins TRBV25-1 to TRBJ2-1, with no clear D. Germline values: CDR1 MGHDK, CDR2 SYGVNS. The germline V and J ends were trimmed by 3 bases and 9 bases, with 6 bases remaining between them. This CDR3 has 11 amino acids. CDR3 loop: CASSDPPEQFF. Written as DNA, the CDR3 is TGTGCCAGCAGTGATCCCCCTGAGCAGTTCTTC.

This clonotype came up a few times. This chain uses TRBV12-3 or TRBV12-4 with TRBJ2-2; the match to TRBD1 covers 7 bases. The V segment lost 6 bases and the J segment 3 bases; nucleotides outside the gene matches: 4. The CDR3 sequence is 14 residues long. CDR3 DNA: TGTGCCAGCAGCCAACAGGGGTACACCGGGGAGCTGTTTTTT. Amino acids: CASSQQGYTGELFF.

The chain links TRBV12-5 to TRBJ2-3; D perhaps matches TRBD2 (5 bases). Trimming took 3 bases from V and 4 from J, leaving 17 bases between them. This CDR3 has 16 amino acids. Germline lookup yields CDR1 LGHNT and CDR2 FRNRAP. CDR3 loop: CASGLGLRQHSDTQYF. The CDR3 bases are TGTGCTAGTGGTTTAGGACTGCGCCAACATTCAGATACGCAGTATTTT.

This clonotype was counted only a few times. V usage is TRBV9 and J usage is TRBJ2-3; 8 bases line up with TRBD2. The V and J ends lost 0 bases and 1 base, in that order; junction bases with no gene match: 4. Germline V gene lookup returns CDR1 SGDLS and CDR2 YYNGEE. The CDR3 sequence is 16 residues long. CDR3 amino acids: CASSVESGRRTDTQYF. The DNA for the CDR3 is TGTGCCAGCAGCGTAGAGAGCGGGAGACGCACAGATACGCAGTATTTT.

Many counts were recorded for this clonotype. The V and J genes are TRBV5-4 and TRBJ2-2; tentative D call: TRBD1 (5 bases). Germline V gives CDR1 SGHNT, CDR2 YYREEE (reference sequence). The CDR3 is 14 amino acids. V was clipped by 5 bases and J by 7 bases, with 15 bases between them. The CDR3 loop is CASRRDQGNGELFF. CDR3 nucleotides: TGTGCCAGCAGGCGTGACCAGGGCAACGGGGAGCTGTTTTTT.

This clonotype was seen repeatedly, ten times or more. The V gene is TRBV6-1, the J gene TRBJ2-3, with 7 bases that match TRBD1. The CDR3 consists of 13 residues. J was trimmed by 8 bases and V by 6 bases; bases with no gene match: 8. From germline, CDR1 is MNHNS and CDR2 SASEGT. The CDR3 here is CASRGTAEGTQYF. DNA for the CDR3: TGTGCCAGCAGAGGGACAGCAGAGGGTACGCAGTATTTT.

The chain has TRBV19 and TRBJ1-5; D possibly corresponds to TRBD1 (5 bases). This CDR3 has 18 amino acids. Trimming pared 7 bases from V and 1 base from J, leaving 23 bases between. Germline CDR1 reads LNHDA; CDR2 reads SQIVND (reference sequence). The CDR3 sequence: CASTTRDAAKGSNQPQHF. CDR3 in DNA: TGTGCCAGTACTACCCGGGACGCCGCCAAGGGAAGCAATCAGCCCCAGCATTTT.

In DNA, the CDR3 is TGTGCCAGCAGCCAAGGACAGGACTACGAGCAGTACGTC. It yields the protein CASSQGQDYEQYV. The V and J genes are TRBV3-1 and TRBJ2-7; the D gene is possibly TRBD1 (6 bases). The V end was cut by 1 base, the J end by 3 bases, with 7 bases between. Per germline, CDR1 LGHDT and CDR2 YNNKEL (reference sequence). The CDR3 contains 13 residues.

The table lists this clonotype with many counts. The chain employs TRBV7-2 and TRBJ2-3, with D possibly being TRBD1 or TRBD2 (5 bases each). This CDR3 has 16 residues. Germline values: CDR1 SGHTA, CDR2 FQGNSA. V was cut by 5 bases and J by 0 bases, with 15 bases left in between. The CDR3 DNA is TGTGCCAGCAGCCCCCGAGGGACGGCCAGCACAGATACGCAGTATTTT. Its protein is CASSPRGTASTDTQYF.

This clonotype appeared many times. The genes are TRBV18 and TRBJ2-1; D perhaps matches TRBD1 (6 bases). The V end was cut by 3 bases, the J end by 8 bases, with 14 bases between. The CDR3 length is 14 residues. The germline gives CDR1 KGHSH, CDR2 LQKENI. The CDR3 loop reads CASSPDSPYDEQFF. CDR3 sequence (DNA): TGTGCCAGCTCACCGGACAGTCCTTATGATGAGCAGTTCTTC.

The table lists this clonotype with many counts. V and J are TRBV29-1 and TRBJ2-6; 7 positions agree with TRBD1. V gave up 4 bases and J gave up 2 bases; unmatched junction bases: 5. This CDR3 contains 15 residues. The germline gives CDR1 SQVTM, CDR2 ANQGSEA. This CDR3 is CSVAKGGTGANVLTF. Here the CDR3 DNA reads TGCAGCGTTGCAAAAGGGGGCACTGGGGCCAACGTCCTGACTTTC.

This clonotype has ten or more counts. CDR3 bases: TGTGCCAGCAGCCGCGCGGCACAGGGTTTGAGGGCTGAAGCTTTCTTT. Its translation: CASSRAAQGLRAEAFF. The chain has TRBV5-6 and TRBJ1-1; the D gene is possibly TRBD1 (6 bases). V was pared by 4 bases and J by 6 bases, with 22 bases between. The CDR3 extends over 16 amino acids. The germline V gene has CDR1 SGHDT and CDR2 YYEEEE. Based on the CDR3 plus reference TRBV5-6 and TRBJ1-1, the full variable domain is DAGVTQSPTHLIKTRGQQVTLRCSPKSGHDTVSWYQQALGQGPQFIFQYYEEEERQRGNFPDRFSGHQFPNYSSELNVNALLLGDSALYLCASSRAAQGLRAEAFFGQGTRLTVV.

In its sample, this clonotype was seen many times. The chain is built from TRBV6-5 and TRBJ2-2; D unresolved. V lost 0 bases, J lost 7 bases, and 9 bases lay in between. The length of the CDR3 is 14 residues. The V gene's germline CDR1 is MNHEY and CDR2 SVGAGI. The CDR3 bases are TGTGCCAGCAGTTACTCGGGGTCCCACGGGGAGCTGTTTTTT. Residues: CASSYSGSHGELFF.

This clonotype was counted many times. The chain has TRBV4-1 and TRBJ2-7; TRBD1 matches 8 bases. The V gene's germline CDR1 is MGHRA and CDR2 YSYEKL. V dropped 0 bases and J dropped 2; count of bases not matched to a gene: 3. This CDR3 region has 15 residues. The CDR3 loop reads CASSQDSTGAYEQYF. The CDR3 nucleotides read TGCGCCAGCAGCCAAGATTCGACAGGGGCCTACGAGCAGTACTTC.

This clonotype was counted ten times or more. The gene calls are TRBV7-9 and TRBJ1-2; D remains ambiguous. CDR1 and CDR2 from the germline V gene are SEHNR and FQNEAQ (reference sequence). The CDR3 runs 15 residues. V lost 6 bases and J lost 0, with 14 bases in between. The CDR3 protein is CASRSGDTANYGYTF. CDR3 coding DNA: TGTGCCAGCAGATCCGGCGACACCGCTAACTATGGCTACACCTTC.

This clonotype was seen at least ten times. V and J are TRBV12-3 or TRBV12-4 and TRBJ2-1; 8 bases agree with TRBD2. The trim removed 5 bases at V and 6 bases at J, leaving 6 bases unmatched. The CDR3 has 14 residues. The CDR3 sequence: CASSPPGRANEQFF. In nucleotides, the CDR3 is TGTGCCAGCAGTCCTCCCGGGAGGGCCAATGAGCAGTTCTTC.

Ten or more counts support this clonotype. The chain employs TRBV11-2 and TRBJ2-7; D could derive from TRBD1 or TRBD2 (5 bases each). The CDR3 consists of 16 residues. V lost 8 bases and J 0 bases, leaving 20 bases between the germline ends. From germline, CDR1 is SGHAT and CDR2 FQNNGV. The CDR3 coding sequence is TGTGCCAGCGGACAACCGGGACGCTGGAGCTCCTACGAGCAGTACGTC. Translation gives CASGQPGRWSSYEQYV.

The V gene is TRBV7-2, the J gene TRBJ2-7, with D maybe TRBD2 (7 bases). The germline gives CDR1 SGHTA, CDR2 FQGNSA. Trimming shortened V by 1 base and J by 3 bases, and 13 bases separated the two germline ends. The CDR3 covers 15 residues. CDR3 nucleotides: TGTGCCAGCAGCTTAGAAGTGGGAGGGGGCTACGAGCAGTACGTC. Translated: CASSLEVGGGYEQYV.

This clonotype was seen a handful of times. The rearrangement links TRBV12-3 or TRBV12-4 to TRBJ1-6; D is unresolved. The V and J ends lost 3 bases and 5 bases respectively, with 11 bases between them. The CDR3 length is 15 residues. The CDR3 DNA sequence: TGTGCCAGCAGTTTCGATGACCACGATAATTCACCCCTCCACTTT. It translates to CASSFDDHDNSPLHF.

This clonotype was counted many times. The chain carries TRBV3-1 and TRBJ2-7; the D gene is possibly TRBD2 (6 bases). The V end lost 4 bases, the J end lost 7 bases, and 20 bases lay between the germline ends. Germline V gene lookup returns CDR1 LGHDT and CDR2 YNNKEL (reference sequence). This CDR3 spans 15 amino acids. This CDR3 reads CASSPGWGGLREQYF. The CDR3 nucleotides are TGTGCCAGCAGCCCGGGCTGGGGAGGTCTTAGGGAGCAGTACTTC.

This clonotype was counted many times. The chain uses TRBV6-2 or TRBV6-3 and TRBJ2-3; D possibly corresponds to TRBD1 (6 bases). Trimming left V 0 bases short and J 2 bases short, with 12 bases between. CDR1 is MNHEY, CDR2 SVGEGT, per germline. This CDR3 contains 16 residues. The CDR3 region has the DNA TGTGCCAGCAGTTACTCGACAGGACGCCCCACAGATACGCAGTATTTT. Residues: CASSYSTGRPTDTQYF.

This clonotype was recorded many times. The rearrangement links TRBV9 to TRBJ1-5; TRBD1 is a possible D gene (6 bases). The germline V and J ends were trimmed by 4 bases and 6 bases, with 14 bases remaining between them. Germline loops: CDR1 SGDLS, CDR2 YYNGEE. The CDR3 is made up of 14 amino acids. CDR3 bases: TGTGCCAGCAGCACAATGGGGGGCGTTCAGCCCCAGCATTTT. Translating gives CASSTMGGVQPQHF. Filled out from reference TRBV9 and TRBJ1-5, the complete variable domain reads DSGVTQTPKHLITATGQRVTLRCSPRSGDLSVYWYQQSLDQGLQFLIQYYNGEERAKGNILERFSAQQFPDLHSELNLSSLELGDSALYFCASSTMGGVQPQHFGDGTRLSIL.

The table lists this clonotype with many counts. The CDR3 DNA sequence: TGTGCCAGCAGTTCATCTGCGGGAGTCACAGATACGCAGTATTTT. Its translation: CASSSSAGVTDTQYF. The J gene is TRBJ2-3, the V gene TRBV12-3 or TRBV12-4, with TRBD2 matching 7 bases. Trimming took 4 bases from V and 2 from J; bases not matched to a gene: 6. CDR3 length: 15 amino acids.

The sample holds a few counts of this clonotype. The rearrangement uses TRBV11-2 and TRBJ2-3; TRBD2 aligns across 13 bases. CDR1 is SGHAT and CDR2 is FQNNGV in the germline V gene. This CDR3 has 18 residues. The J segment lost 4 bases and the V segment lost 2 bases, leaving 9 bases of the junction unmatched. The CDR3 nucleotides read TGTGCCAGCAGCTTACTCCCGACTAGCGGGAGGCCGGCAGATACGCAGTATTTT. This translates into CASSLLPTSGRPADTQYF. The full variable domain, completed using reference TRBV11-2 and TRBJ2-3, is EAGVAQSPRYKIIEKRQSVAFWCNPISGHATLYWYQQILGQGPKLLIQFQNNGVVDDSQLPKDRFSAERLKGVDSTLKIQPAKLEDSAVYLCASSLLPTSGRPADTQYFGPGTRLTVL.